This is a list of T cell receptor beta chains from one sample in a study of T-cell memory formation after mild COVID-19. TCRdb reprocessed the 5' RACE reads via MiXCR and lists one record per CDR3 protein. Found here are around 250,000 distinct CDR3 sequences, around 15% of them singletons; the top ten hold 20% to 25%. The sample taken for sequencing was PBMCs or a T cell subset sorted from them (not recorded which). These receptors originate from a man aged 18 to 35 who had mild COVID-19 (a few samples of this study predate the infection). Cell type and time point are not known. Both conserved end residues are part of each CDR3. The order of the fields is J gene, clone size, V gene, D gene, CDR3 DNA, CDR3 protein. A D gene is named only where the DNA matches it firmly. Some rows mark clone size as missing; the rest say once, few, many or name a class of expanded clone.

J gene: TRBJ2-2; clone size: NA; V gene: TRBV4-3; D gene: NA; CDR3 DNA: TGCGCCAGCAGCCAAGAAGTGCACGGCCCCGGGAACACCGGGGAGCTGTTTTTT; CDR3 protein: CASSQEVHGPGNTGELFF
J gene: TRBJ2-4; clone size: few; V gene: TRBV12-3/TRBV12-4; D gene: NA; CDR3 DNA: TGTGCCAGCAGCCCACGTGGGCATGGGTCTCAGGGGAACATTCAGTACTTC; CDR3 protein: CASSPRGHGSQGNIQYF
J gene: TRBJ2-1; clone size: NA; V gene: TRBV6-5; D gene: NA; CDR3 DNA: TGTGCCAGCAGTTTCTACGGGGGAAAAGCCTACAATGAGCAGTTCTTC; CDR3 protein: CASSFYGGKAYNEQFF
J gene: TRBJ2-3; clone size: NA; V gene: TRBV9; D gene: NA; CDR3 DNA: TGTGCCAGCAGCGTAGGGGGGCTTAACACAGATACGCAGTATTTT; CDR3 protein: CASSVGGLNTDTQYF
J gene: TRBJ1-2; clone size: NA; V gene: TRBV7-2; D gene: NA; CDR3 DNA: TGTGCCAGCAGCTTAGAATCGGGAGATGGCTACACCTTC; CDR3 protein: CASSLESGDGYTF
J gene: TRBJ1-1; clone size: many; V gene: TRBV5-1; D gene: NA; CDR3 DNA: TGCGCCAGCAGCTTGAAACAGGACACTGAAGCTTTCTTT; CDR3 protein: CASSLKQDTEAFF
J gene: TRBJ2-3; clone size: NA; V gene: TRBV2; D gene: TRBD2; CDR3 DNA: TGTGCCAGCAGCCGGGGACTAGCGGGCCTAAGAGGACGAGATACGCAGTATTTT; CDR3 protein: CASSRGLAGLRGRDTQYF
J gene: TRBJ2-7; clone size: few; V gene: TRBV6-1; D gene: NA; CDR3 DNA: TGTGCCAGCAGTGAAGTGGTGTTCTACGAGCAGTACTTC; CDR3 protein: CASSEVVFYEQYF
J gene: TRBJ1-2; clone size: NA; V gene: TRBV7-9; D gene: NA; CDR3 DNA: TGTGCCAGCAGCCGAACCGGGCCGGGGGCGAGGGGCTACACCTTC; CDR3 protein: CASSRTGPGARGYTF
J gene: TRBJ1-2; clone size: NA; V gene: TRBV7-9; D gene: NA; CDR3 DNA: TGTGCCAGCAGCGTATACAACAGAGATGGCTACACCTTC; CDR3 protein: CASSVYNRDGYTF
J gene: TRBJ2-3; clone size: NA; V gene: TRBV7-2; D gene: TRBD2; CDR3 DNA: TGTGCCAGCAGCCCGGGGGGGCTAGCGGAACAAGGAGATACGCAGTATTTT; CDR3 protein: CASSPGGLAEQGDTQYF
J gene: TRBJ2-5; clone size: NA; V gene: TRBV9; D gene: TRBD2; CDR3 DNA: TGTGCCAGCACCCAAGGAGCGGGGCAAGAGACCCAGTACTTC; CDR3 protein: CASTQGAGQETQYF
J gene: TRBJ2-7; clone size: few; V gene: TRBV10-3; D gene: TRBD1; CDR3 DNA: TGTGCCATCAGTACAGGGGACCCCTACGAGCAGTACTTC; CDR3 protein: CAISTGDPYEQYF
J gene: TRBJ2-5; clone size: many; V gene: TRBV5-4; D gene: TRBD1; CDR3 DNA: TGTGCCAGCAGCTTAGGACAGGGAGGAGAGACCCAGTACTTC; CDR3 protein: CASSLGQGGETQYF
J gene: TRBJ1-5; clone size: few; V gene: TRBV7-2; D gene: NA; CDR3 DNA: TGTGCCAGCACCACTGGGGGGGATCAGCCCCAGCATTTT; CDR3 protein: CASTTGGDQPQHF
J gene: TRBJ2-7; clone size: few; V gene: TRBV7-9; D gene: NA; CDR3 DNA: TGTGCCAGCAGCCGGGGAGACTACGAGCAGTACTTC; CDR3 protein: CASSRGDYEQYF
J gene: TRBJ1-2; clone size: few; V gene: TRBV5-1; D gene: NA; CDR3 DNA: TGCGCCAGCAGCTTGACTCCGGATTGGGACGGCTACACCTTC; CDR3 protein: CASSLTPDWDGYTF
J gene: TRBJ2-5; clone size: NA; V gene: TRBV7-2; D gene: TRBD2; CDR3 DNA: TGTGCCAGCAGCTTAGCGCGGACTAGCGGGAACCAAGAGACCCAGTACTTC; CDR3 protein: CASSLARTSGNQETQYF
J gene: TRBJ2-2; clone size: NA; V gene: TRBV28; D gene: NA; CDR3 DNA: TGTGCCACCCTGAGGGCAGGCACCGGGGAGCTGTTTTTT; CDR3 protein: CATLRAGTGELFF
J gene: TRBJ1-4; clone size: NA; V gene: TRBV7-9; D gene: TRBD1; CDR3 DNA: TGTGCCAGCAGCCCGGGACAGGGGGTAGGGGAAAAACTGTTTTTT; CDR3 protein: CASSPGQGVGEKLFF
J gene: TRBJ2-3; clone size: many; V gene: TRBV7-2; D gene: TRBD2; CDR3 DNA: TGTGCCAGCAGCCGAAATAGCGGGAGCGCAGATACGCAGTATTTT; CDR3 protein: CASSRNSGSADTQYF
J gene: TRBJ2-4; clone size: few; V gene: TRBV7-9; D gene: TRBD2; CDR3 DNA: TGTGCCAGCAGCTCCGCGGGGGGGCCGAACATTCAGTACTTC; CDR3 protein: CASSSAGGPNIQYF
J gene: TRBJ2-7; clone size: many; V gene: TRBV4-3; D gene: NA; CDR3 DNA: TGCGCCAGCAGCCAAGCTCCGCAAACAGGGTCCCAGCAGTACTTC; CDR3 protein: CASSQAPQTGSQQYF
J gene: TRBJ2-1; clone size: few; V gene: TRBV9; D gene: TRBD2; CDR3 DNA: TGTGCCAGCAGCTCGGGAGGGGGGGAGTACAATGAGCAGTTCTTC; CDR3 protein: CASSSGGGEYNEQFF
J gene: TRBJ2-7; clone size: few; V gene: TRBV20-1; D gene: NA; CDR3 DNA: TGCAGTGCAAGAGGGGGGGACTCCTACGAGCAGTACTTC; CDR3 protein: CSARGGDSYEQYF
J gene: TRBJ2-3; clone size: many; V gene: TRBV18; D gene: NA; CDR3 DNA: TGTGCCAGCTCACCCCGGCAGGGGTTGAATACGCAGTATTTT; CDR3 protein: CASSPRQGLNTQYF
J gene: TRBJ2-3; clone size: NA; V gene: TRBV9; D gene: NA; CDR3 DNA: TGTGCCAGCAGCCCCGTCGCTGGGGCGCAGTATTTT; CDR3 protein: CASSPVAGAQYF
J gene: TRBJ2-3; clone size: many; V gene: TRBV20-1; D gene: TRBD2; CDR3 DNA: TGCAGTGCCGACGAACCGGGACTAGACGCAGATACGCAGTATTTT; CDR3 protein: CSADEPGLDADTQYF
J gene: TRBJ1-5; clone size: NA; V gene: TRBV30; D gene: NA; CDR3 DNA: TGTGCCTGGAGTCGGGGAGGCAGCAATCAGCCCCAGCATTTT; CDR3 protein: CAWSRGGSNQPQHF
J gene: TRBJ2-7; clone size: many; V gene: TRBV6-2/TRBV6-3; D gene: NA; CDR3 DNA: TGTGCCAGCAGTTATCTTCTGGGAGCCTACGAGCAGTACTTC; CDR3 protein: CASSYLLGAYEQYF
J gene: TRBJ2-3; clone size: few; V gene: TRBV29-1; D gene: NA; CDR3 DNA: TGCAGCGTTGATGGGGATGACCCTAGCACAGATACGCAGTATTTT; CDR3 protein: CSVDGDDPSTDTQYF
J gene: TRBJ2-7; clone size: few; V gene: TRBV7-9; D gene: TRBD2; CDR3 DNA: TGTGCCAGCAGCCAGGCGGGGGACGCTCGGGAGCAGTACTTC; CDR3 protein: CASSQAGDAREQYF
J gene: TRBJ2-7; clone size: NA; V gene: TRBV5-4; D gene: NA; CDR3 DNA: TGTGCCAGCAGCCTCTACCCCGGGCCCTACGAGCAGTACTTC; CDR3 protein: CASSLYPGPYEQYF
J gene: TRBJ2-1; clone size: NA; V gene: TRBV19; D gene: NA; CDR3 DNA: TGTGCCAGTAGTATGGGTAGGGCTAGCTCCTACAATGAGCAGTTCTTC; CDR3 protein: CASSMGRASSYNEQFF
J gene: TRBJ1-3; clone size: NA; V gene: TRBV3-1; D gene: NA; CDR3 DNA: TGTGCCAGCAGCCAAACCGGGACCTCTGGAAACACCATATATTTT; CDR3 protein: CASSQTGTSGNTIYF
J gene: TRBJ1-1; clone size: NA; V gene: TRBV4-3; D gene: NA; CDR3 DNA: TGCGCCAGCAGCCAAACATCGGCCAACACTGAAGCTTTCTTT; CDR3 protein: CASSQTSANTEAFF
J gene: TRBJ1-6; clone size: few; V gene: TRBV20-1; D gene: NA; CDR3 DNA: TGCAGTGCTGAACAGAGCTCCTATAATTCACCCCTCCACTTT; CDR3 protein: CSAEQSSYNSPLHF
J gene: TRBJ1-6; clone size: NA; V gene: TRBV10-3; D gene: NA; CDR3 DNA: TGTGCCATCAGTGAGTCGGTAGACTCCTATAATTCACCCCTCCACTTT; CDR3 protein: CAISESVDSYNSPLHF
J gene: TRBJ2-1; clone size: many; V gene: TRBV20-1; D gene: TRBD2; CDR3 DNA: TGCAGTGCTAGAGATGGACTAGCTAATGAGCAGTTCTTC; CDR3 protein: CSARDGLANEQFF
J gene: TRBJ1-1; clone size: few; V gene: TRBV6-1; D gene: NA; CDR3 DNA: TGTGCCAGCAGTGAAAACTTGAGGGGGAACACTGAAGCTTTCTTT; CDR3 protein: CASSENLRGNTEAFF
J gene: TRBJ1-1; clone size: many; V gene: TRBV19; D gene: NA; CDR3 DNA: TGTGCCAGTAGTATGCTCCTGGACGGGGAAGCTTTCTTT; CDR3 protein: CASSMLLDGEAFF
J gene: TRBJ2-5; clone size: NA; V gene: TRBV27; D gene: TRBD1; CDR3 DNA: TGTGCCAGCAGGAAGAGCCCCGGGACAGGGGGCTTTGGGACCCAGTACTTC; CDR3 protein: CASRKSPGTGGFGTQYF
J gene: TRBJ1-2; clone size: NA; V gene: TRBV7-9; D gene: TRBD1; CDR3 DNA: TGTGCCAGCAGCCCGGTAGGGGGCGAAGGCTACACCTTC; CDR3 protein: CASSPVGGEGYTF
J gene: TRBJ1-1; clone size: NA; V gene: TRBV7-6; D gene: TRBD1; CDR3 DNA: TGTGCCAGCAGCCCGTACCGTGGACAGGGGGGCACTGAAGCTTTCTTT; CDR3 protein: CASSPYRGQGGTEAFF
J gene: TRBJ1-2; clone size: NA; V gene: TRBV5-1; D gene: NA; CDR3 DNA: TGCGCCAGCAGGAGTTTTCGCCTTCGAAACTATGGCTACACCTTC; CDR3 protein: CASRSFRLRNYGYTF
J gene: TRBJ2-7; clone size: few; V gene: TRBV5-1; D gene: NA; CDR3 DNA: TGCGCCAGCAGCTTGGGGGCGAGGGGGATAGGCGAGCAGTACTTC; CDR3 protein: CASSLGARGIGEQYF
J gene: TRBJ1-6; clone size: NA; V gene: TRBV12-3/TRBV12-4; D gene: NA; CDR3 DNA: TGTGCCAGCAGCCCCACAAGGCCACCCCTCCACTTT; CDR3 protein: CASSPTRPPLHF
J gene: TRBJ2-1; clone size: few; V gene: TRBV4-3; D gene: NA; CDR3 DNA: TGCGCCAGCAGCCAACCCTACGGAGGGGAGCAGTTCTTC; CDR3 protein: CASSQPYGGEQFF
J gene: TRBJ1-2; clone size: NA; V gene: TRBV4-2; D gene: TRBD1; CDR3 DNA: TGTGCCAGCGGCCAAAAACAGGGGCTCGCTAACTATGGCTACACCTTC; CDR3 protein: CASGQKQGLANYGYTF
J gene: TRBJ2-1; clone size: NA; V gene: TRBV4-2; D gene: NA; CDR3 DNA: TGTGCCAGCAGCCAAGATTTGGAGGGGCAGCAGTTCTTC; CDR3 protein: CASSQDLEGQQFF
J gene: TRBJ2-7; clone size: many; V gene: TRBV5-1; D gene: NA; CDR3 DNA: TGCGCCAGCAGCATGGGTCTCTGGGGCGAGCTAGTCTCCGACGAGCAGTACTTC; CDR3 protein: CASSMGLWGELVSDEQYF
J gene: TRBJ1-2; clone size: NA; V gene: TRBV20-1; D gene: TRBD1; CDR3 DNA: TGCAGTGCTCCGTCAGGGACAGGGGACGGCTATGGCTACACCTTC; CDR3 protein: CSAPSGTGDGYGYTF
J gene: TRBJ2-5; clone size: NA; V gene: TRBV5-6; D gene: NA; CDR3 DNA: TGTGCCAGCAGCTTGGCTACAGGGTTGGAGACCCAGTACTTC; CDR3 protein: CASSLATGLETQYF
J gene: TRBJ1-1; clone size: NA; V gene: TRBV7-2; D gene: NA; CDR3 DNA: TGTGCCAGCAGCTCCAGTGGGGGGGTTGAAGCTTTCTTT; CDR3 protein: CASSSSGGVEAFF